The 14 T cell receptor beta chains reported below all come from one sample, sequenced in a study of T-cell memory formation after mild COVID-19. TCRdb independently ran MiXCR on the 5' RACE reads; one entry per CDR3 protein. Among roughly 450,000 distinct CDR3 sequences listed, about 20% were seen once. The sequenced sample was PBMCs or a T cell subset sorted from them (not recorded which). The receptors were gathered from a man aged 18 to 29 who had mild COVID-19 (a few samples of this study predate the infection). Cell type and time point are not known.

Many counts were recorded for this clonotype. The chain combines TRBV5-1 with TRBJ2-2, with D tentatively TRBD1 (6 bases). Trimming shortened V by 4 bases and J by 4 bases, and 11 bases separated the two germline ends. The CDR3 is 14 amino acids. Germline V gene sequence: CDR1 SGHRS, CDR2 YFSETQ. The CDR3 DNA is TGCGCCAGCAGCCCCGGACAGTCCACCGGGGAGCTGTTTTTT. It yields the protein CASSPGQSTGELFF.

This clonotype was seen a few times. This chain uses TRBV7-9 with TRBJ1-5; D uncertain. From germline, CDR1 is SEHNR and CDR2 FQNEAQ (reference sequence). V was shortened by 1 base and J by 4 bases, with 8 bases between the two germline ends. The length of the CDR3 is 14 residues. For the CDR3, the DNA is TGTGCCAGCAGCTTAGACCTGGTTAATCAGCCCCAGCATTTT. Its protein product is CASSLDLVNQPQHF.

In this sample, this clonotype turned up many times. The J gene is TRBJ2-3, the V gene TRBV5-4; no firm D call. CDR1 and CDR2 (germline): SGHNT, YYREEE (reference sequence). This CDR3 is built from 12 residues. Trimming removed 6 bases at V and 2 bases at J, with 7 bases between. The CDR3 protein is CASKSSTDTQYF. The CDR3 DNA reads TGTGCCAGCAAATCTTCCACAGATACGCAGTATTTT.

This clonotype was recorded a few times. The genes are TRBV11-2 and TRBJ2-5; D uncertain. CDR3 length: 13 amino acids. Germline loops: CDR1 SGHAT, CDR2 FQNNGV. Deletions cut 5 bases from V and 0 bases from J, with 7 bases between. The CDR3 nucleotides read TGTGCCAGCAGCGAAGGGAACCAAGAGACCCAGTACTTC. Encoded protein: CASSEGNQETQYF.

The chain links TRBV15 to TRBJ2-5; D tentatively reads TRBD1 or TRBD2 (6 bases each). Trimming left V 5 bases short and J 3 bases short, with 13 bases between. Per the germline V gene, CDR1 is LNHNV and CDR2 is YYDKDF (reference sequence). This CDR3 contains 14 residues. The CDR3 region has the DNA TGTGCCACCAGCGGCGGGACATACAAAGAGACCCAGTACTTC. Protein product: CATSGGTYKETQYF.

The gene calls are TRBV12-3 or TRBV12-4 and TRBJ2-5, with D possibly being TRBD2 (7 bases). V was clipped by 1 base and J by 1 base, with 10 bases between them. The CDR3 is made up of 15 amino acids. CDR3 protein: CASSLDAGAQETQYF. The CDR3 DNA reads TGTGCCAGCAGTTTAGACGCGGGGGCCCAAGAGACCCAGTACTTC.

This clonotype was counted a few times. This chain uses TRBV7-9 with TRBJ2-1; possible D gene TRBD2, 6 bases. V was pared by 5 bases and J by 10 bases, with 15 bases between. The CDR3 runs 13 residues. In germline, CDR1 is SEHNR, CDR2 FQNEAQ (reference sequence). CDR3 sequence: CASSLPTGGEQFF. CDR3 in DNA: TGTGCCAGCAGCCTCCCGACCGGAGGGGAGCAGTTCTTC. Supplemented by reference TRBV7-9 and TRBJ2-1, the full variable domain reads DTGVSQNPRHKITKRGQNVTFRCDPISEHNRLYWYRQTLGQGPEFLTYFQNEAQLEKSRLLSDRFSAERPKGSFSTLEIQRTEQGDSAMYLCASSLPTGGEQFFGPGTRLTVL.

The chain has TRBV11-2 and TRBJ1-2; D might be TRBD1 (6 bases). Trimming cost V 4 bases and J 6 bases, with 15 bases left between them. The CDR3 is 14 residues long. Germline V CDR1 and CDR2: SGHAT, FQNNGV. In DNA form, the CDR3 reads TGTGCCAGCAGCTCGGGACAAGGAGGGGATGGCTACACCTTC. Residues: CASSSGQGGDGYTF.

This clonotype came up once. It is likely a read error, because the conserved phenylalanine at the end of the CDR3 is missing. The chain is built from TRBV11-2 and TRBJ2-2; D is undetermined. Trimming took 8 bases from V and 5 from J, leaving 9 bases between them. The germline V gene encodes CDR1 SGHAT and CDR2 FQNNGV. This CDR3 is built from 12 residues. The CDR3 is CASAAWTGELFI. The CDR3 region has the DNA TGTGCCAGCGCCGCGTGGACCGGGGAGCTGTTTATT.

This sequence joins TRBV10-3 and TRBJ1-5, with D possibly TRBD1 on 5 matching bases. The V gene's germline CDR1 is ENHRY and CDR2 SYGVKD. The CDR3 length is 14 residues. V was shortened by 4 bases and J by 3 bases, with 10 bases between the two germline ends. This chain's CDR3 is CAISARQFNQPQHF. DNA for the CDR3: TGTGCCATCAGTGCGAGACAGTTCAATCAGCCCCAGCATTTT.

This clonotype was seen only a few times. The chain employs TRBV6-2 or TRBV6-3 and TRBJ2-1; 9 bases are shared with TRBD2. V gave up 0 bases and J gave up 4 bases; unmatched junction bases: 7. CDR3 size: 17 residues. Germline assignment: CDR1 MNHEY and CDR2 SVGEGT. The CDR3 DNA is TGTGCCAGCAGTTACTCTCCCCAGCGGGGGGAATACAATGAGCAGTTCTTC. Its translation: CASSYSPQRGEYNEQFF.

In its sample, this clonotype was seen a few times. This chain links TRBV7-6 with TRBJ2-3; either TRBD1 or TRBD2 may fit D (6 bases each). V shed 5 bases and J shed 6 bases, with 18 bases lying between them. CDR1 SGHVS and CDR2 FNYEAQ come from the germline V gene. This CDR3 spans 15 amino acids. The CDR3 here is CASSEGGQGLDTQYF. The CDR3 DNA is TGTGCCAGCAGCGAGGGGGGCCAGGGACTTGATACGCAGTATTTT.

There are a few counts of this clonotype. The rearrangement joins TRBV4-1 to TRBJ1-2; D uncertain. The CDR3 is 16 amino acids. CDR1 is MGHRA, CDR2 YSYEKL, per germline. Trimming removed 4 bases at V and 0 bases at J, with 15 bases between. The DNA for the CDR3 is TGCGCCAGCAGCCCTGACTACGGACGAACTAACTATGGCTACACCTTC. Protein sequence: CASSPDYGRTNYGYTF.

The CDR3 region is CASSYPSSYSRLAGGRQDTQYF. The CDR3 DNA reads TGTGCCAGCAGTTATCCATCCTCTTACTCAAGACTAGCGGGGGGGCGTCAAGATACGCAGTATTTT. V gene TRBV6-2 or TRBV6-3 combines with J gene TRBJ2-3; 14 positions match TRBD2. This CDR3 contains 22 residues. V gave up 3 bases and J gave up 5 bases; unmatched junction bases: 22. Germline CDR1 and CDR2: MNHEY and SVGEGT.